This record covers a single T cell receptor beta chain. In the source study's methods: From reference gene primer amplification, estimates of nucleated cell counts were derived. Some clones are missing from TCRdb's copy, which holds only in-frame ones; the method was immunoSEQ multiplex PCR. D and trimming come from the DNA, and the V and J calls and clone size come from that table. This sample has under 300,000 clones; just under 90% occur once, and the top ten carry approximately 2%. The data belong to a study of blood T cell repertoires in COVID-19. Looking at the study overall: Material from acute and convalescent COVID-19 was sourced from the United States, Italy and Spain.

This CDR3 has 17 residues. V was cut by 6 bases and J by 0 bases, with 18 bases left in between. Germline CDR1 is SNHLY and CDR2 is FYNNEI. Enrollees, about 18 to 95 years old, lived in approximately 25 US areas. Participants had their cohort set by participant-reported clinical history. Material for sequencing was PBMCs or T cells enriched from blood (not recorded which). The chain couples TRBV2 to TRBJ2-1; perhaps TRBD2 as D (5 bases). This receptor was obtained from a woman in her fifties or sixties who had recovered from COVID-19. In nucleotides, the CDR3 is TGTGCCAGCAGGGACCGAATAGCGTCGAGCTCCTACAATGAGCAGTTCTTC. Its translation: CASRDRIASSSYNEQFF. Complete variable domain (other parts from reference TRBV2 and TRBJ2-1): EPEVTQTPSHQVTQMGQEVILRCVPISNHLYFYWYRQILGQKVEFLVSFYNNEISEKSEIFDDQFSVERPDGSNFTLKIRSTKLEDSAMYFCASRDRIASSSYNEQFFGPGTRLTVL.